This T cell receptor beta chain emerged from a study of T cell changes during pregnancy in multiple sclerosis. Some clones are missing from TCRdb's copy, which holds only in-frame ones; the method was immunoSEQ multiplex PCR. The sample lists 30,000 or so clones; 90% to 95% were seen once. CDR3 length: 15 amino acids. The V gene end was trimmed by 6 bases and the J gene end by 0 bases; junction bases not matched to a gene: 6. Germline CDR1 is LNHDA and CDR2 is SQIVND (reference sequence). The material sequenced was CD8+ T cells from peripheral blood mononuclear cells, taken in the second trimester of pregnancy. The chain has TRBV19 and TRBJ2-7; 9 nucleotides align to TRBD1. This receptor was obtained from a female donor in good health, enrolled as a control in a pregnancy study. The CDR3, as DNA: TGTGCCAGTAGACTCCGGGACAGGGCCTCCTACGAGCAGTACTTC. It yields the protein CASRLRDRASYEQYF.